The source of this T cell receptor (beta chain) is a study of T cell clones after liver transplantation. About the research overall: TCRbeta sequencing after a pre-transplant mixed lymphocyte reaction identified graft-donor-reactive clones, later tracked in post-transplant blood. Tolerance: complete withdrawal held at least one year, liver enzymes staying within twice normal.

Study conclusions and caveats: Migration into the graft, not deletion, may explain lost graft donor-reactive T cells.

Here immunoSEQ multiplex PCR was the method, and the copy in TCRdb shows in-frame clones only, minus some. The sample consists of 65,000 to 80,000 clones, roughly 80% of them appearing once. Thawed unstimulated PBMCs were FACS-sorted by CD3, CD4 and CD8 into two populations. Germline V gives CDR1 MGHRA, CDR2 YSYEKL. The V gene lost 1 base and the J gene lost 12 bases, with 15 bases spanning the gap. The CDR3 spans 14 residues. On this clone itself: The antigen is undetermined.

The receptor was derived from a human donor who received a liver transplant. This specimen consisted of CD4+ T cells from blood, obtained before liver transplant. This sequence joins TRBV4-1 and TRBJ1-4; D is unclear. CDR3 loop: CASSQVGSKVELFF. CDR3 DNA: TGCGCCAGCAGCCAAGTGGGGAGTAAAGTGGAACTGTTTTTT.